This T cell receptor (beta chain) was obtained from a study of T cell responses to AZD1222 COVID-19 vaccine. As to this clone: What it binds is unknown.

Trimming shortened V by 2 bases and J by 2 bases, and 8 bases separated the two germline ends. The CDR3 spans 14 residues. The germline gives CDR1 KGHDR, CDR2 SFDVKD. Whole-study findings and limits: Females made up more of the donors, who were largely white British, and clonal diversity may have come out too low. Reports indicate that nearly half of spike-specific TCRs are directed at unmutated variant regions. The study found vaccine-associated CD4 TCRs spanning spike, dominant at 160-218 and 743-854. At baseline, seropositivity was found in only 5 to 7 AZD1222 recipients.

Sequencing was performed with immunoSEQ multiplex PCR; in TCRdb, only in-frame clones are kept and a portion is missing. The sample yields fewer than 200,000 clones, about 83% seen once. The chain has TRBV24-1 and TRBJ1-2; D gene uncertain. This clonotype was sampled from an adult who received the AZD1222 COVID-19 vaccine. The sequenced sample was peripheral blood, obtained 28 days after the second AZD1222 dose. CDR3 nucleotide sequence: TGTGCCACCAGTGATTCGGACGGAAACTATGGCTACACCTTC. Translated, it gives CATSDSDGNYGYTF.